This T cell receptor (beta chain) is drawn from a study of blood T cell repertoires in COVID-19 (dated by TCRdb to 2019 to 2021). About the study as a whole: Samples covering the acute and convalescent phases of COVID-19 were provided by collaborators in the United States, Italy and Spain. The repertoires were released in a freely available public database intended as a resource for research on the immune response to SARS-CoV-2. The material from the prospective study consisted of cDNA or gDNA derived from T cells, B-cell-depleted T cells, or PBMCs. The samples were drawn from two sources: the first 160 participants of the ongoing ImmuneRACE study, and 1,200 or so subjects contributed by 6 global collaborators. The dataset comprised deeply sampled blood TCRbeta repertoires from subjects exposed to, actively infected with, or recovered from COVID-19. Sample metadata almost always included a de-identified subject ID, COVID-19 status, age in years and sex. Where available, HLA class I and class II types were obtained from metadata supplied by the sample provider rather than from assay-based typing. Study-wide findings and limitations: The amount of clinical and demographic metadata varied by source and participant and was provided uncurated.

The immunoSEQ Assay, a bias-controlled multiplex PCR, was used to amplify TCRbeta CDR3 regions from genomic DNA. The authors' pipeline ran thus. Nucleated cell counts per sample were estimated from amplification of reference gene primers within the assay. To quantify the absolute abundance of each unique TCRbeta CDR3 rearrangement, sequence reads were collapsed and filtered. Productive Simpson clonality was computed per sample as the square root of Simpson's diversity index over productive rearrangements. In its TCRdb copy, this immuneACCESS table keeps in-frame sequences only and misses some clones. Where compared with another copy, unresolved V genes explain less than half of these, and the others have no known cause. V and J calls and clone size are given by that table; D and trimming were obtained from the DNA. The sample has some 180,000 clones on record, around 81% of them singletons. Clones ranked in the top ten supply about a tenth of the sample.

This clone was found once. This receptor's antigen is unknown. The record has no base qualities; no much larger clone is one base away. The germline V gene (reference sequence) yields DFQATT for CDR1 and SNEGSKA for CDR2. The CDR3, cysteine through phenylalanine, is 15 amino acids long. The DNA shown is the 45-base CDR3, in frame from base 1. The germline ends are 14 bases apart after V is trimmed by 3 bases and J by 0 bases. Whole blood was collected in K2EDTA tubes by collaborating institutions according to the institutions' own protocols. Collaborator samples were shipped for TCRbeta analysis as frozen whole blood, isolated PBMCs, or DNA extracted from either sample type.

Rearrangement joined TRBV20-1 to TRBJ1-1; the D gene is perhaps TRBD1, from 6 matching bases. Specimen: peripheral blood. The source is a man aged 70 or older with active or convalescent COVID-19. This receptor has the CDR3 CSASRRGKMNTEAFF. The DNA sequence is given as TGCAGTGCTAGTAGAAGGGGGAAGATGAACACTGAAGCTTTCTTT.